One and the same sample provided the 27 T cell receptor beta chains below, sequenced in a study of shared T cell receptors in the human thymus. Profiling relied on immunoSEQ multiplex PCR, and the TCRdb table lists in-frame clones only, not all of them. This sample has 700,000 to 750,000 clones, with 80% to 90% found just once. The same data also contributed to another study, on human thymus T cells.

Sequenced input: thymocytes. These TCRs come from a girl in the first two years of life with a congenital heart defect.

V gene TRBV19 combines with J gene TRBJ2-2; D unresolved. The germline CDR1 and CDR2 sequences are LNHDA and SQIVND (reference sequence). Trimming took off 7 bases at V and 6 bases at J, with 6 bases between the two ends. CDR3 size: 11 residues. The CDR3 nucleotides are TGTGCCAGTACTACGGCCGGGGAGCTGTTTTTT. Its protein is CASTTAGELFF.

The CDR3 here is CASSFRQRGGGVVPSYEQYF. CDR3 bases: TGCGCCAGCAGCTTCCGTCAGCGGGGGGGTGGAGTGGTTCCCTCCTACGAGCAGTACTTC. The chain links TRBV5-1 to TRBJ2-7; 10 bases are shared with TRBD2. J was trimmed by 0 bases and V by 2 bases; bases with no gene match: 17. The CDR3 length is 20 residues. Germline CDR1 is SGHRS and CDR2 is YFSETQ.

This chain uses TRBV5-1 with TRBJ1-4; D is possibly TRBD1 (6 bases). Germline-derived CDR1 and CDR2 are SGHRS and YFSETQ. The CDR3 runs 15 residues. The V gene lost 3 bases and the J gene lost 6 bases, with 15 bases spanning the gap. For the CDR3, the DNA is TGCGCCAGCAGCTCCAACGACAGGTTCTATGAAAAACTGTTTTTT. Its translation is CASSSNDRFYEKLFF. Variable domain in full (rest from reference TRBV5-1 and TRBJ1-4): KAGVTQTPRYLIKTRGQQVTLSCSPISGHRSVSWYQQTPGQGLQFLFEYFSETQRNKGNFPGRFSGRQFSNSRSEMNVSTLELGDSALYLCASSSNDRFYEKLFFGSGTQLSVL.

This clone was found once. The chain combines TRBV29-1 with TRBJ1-5; TRBD1 is a possible D gene (5 bases). V was trimmed by 6 bases and J by 3 bases, leaving 18 bases between them. This CDR3 has 15 amino acids. CDR1 is SQVTM and CDR2 is ANQGSEA in the germline V gene. The CDR3 coding sequence is TGCAGCGTCCCGGGGGTCCTCGATACCAATCAGCCCCAGCATTTT. Its protein is CSVPGVLDTNQPQHF.

This clone was seen a few times. The chain combines TRBV6-5 with TRBJ1-1; no reliable D call. This CDR3 spans 13 amino acids. Germline V gives CDR1 MNHEY, CDR2 SVGAGI. V was cut by 7 bases and J by 8 bases, with 17 bases left in between. The CDR3 loop is CASTRRPGPEAFF. DNA of the CDR3: TGTGCCAGCACCAGAAGGCCGGGTCCAGAAGCTTTCTTT.

CDR3 region: CASSLAPSGGQKTDTQYF. The CDR3 region has the DNA TGTGCCAGCAGCTTAGCGCCTAGCGGGGGGCAGAAAACAGATACGCAGTATTTT. J is TRBJ2-3 and V is TRBV7-2, with 11 nucleotides matching TRBD2. V lost 0 bases and J lost 3; bases outside the gene matches: 8. The CDR3 is made up of 18 amino acids. Looked up from germline, CDR1 is SGHTA and CDR2 is FQGNSA.

The gene calls are TRBV4-3 and TRBJ2-5; 7 nucleotides match TRBD2. Germline-derived CDR1 and CDR2 are LGHNA and YSLEER. The CDR3 totals 18 residues. Trimming removed 1 base from V and 3 bases from J; junction bases left unmatched: 14. The DNA for the CDR3 is TGCGCCAGCAGCCAAGGTCGGTCCGCCCTAGCGGCTAAAGAGACCCAGTACTTC. It encodes CASSQGRSALAAKETQYF.

The V and J genes are TRBV11-2 and TRBJ1-2; D is unresolved. Trimming took off 1 base at V and 5 bases at J, with 11 bases between the two ends. The CDR3 totals 14 residues. Germline-derived CDR1 and CDR2 are SGHAT and FQNNGV. This chain's CDR3 is CASSLGGLRYGYTF. CDR3 nucleotides: TGTGCCAGCAGCTTAGGAGGGCTTCGGTATGGCTACACCTTC.

J is TRBJ2-1 and V is TRBV4-3; D might be TRBD2 (6 bases). Germline assignment: CDR1 LGHNA and CDR2 YSLEER. V lost 4 bases and J 5 bases, leaving 15 bases between the germline ends. This CDR3 spans 15 amino acids. The CDR3 protein is CASSPSGSTHNEQFF. CDR3 coding DNA: TGCGCCAGCAGCCCGAGCGGGTCTACCCACAATGAGCAGTTCTTC.

The chain couples TRBV6-1 to TRBJ2-2; D might be TRBD1 (7 bases). The CDR3 spans 15 residues. Trimming removed 2 bases at V and 1 base at J, with 8 bases between. Germline assignment: CDR1 MNHNS and CDR2 SASEGT. The CDR3 loop is CASSEQGGNTGELFF. The CDR3 DNA is TGTGCCAGCAGTGAACAGGGGGGGAACACCGGGGAGCTGTTTTTT.

The CDR3 spells CASSVRSDIPSGNSPLHF. As DNA, the CDR3 is TGTGCCAGCAGTGTGAGATCCGACATCCCCTCCGGTAATTCACCCCTCCACTTT. This sequence joins TRBV6-1 and TRBJ1-6; D is ambiguous. CDR1 and CDR2 (germline): MNHNS, SASEGT. This CDR3 is built from 18 residues. Between the trimmed V and J ends, which lost 4 bases and 6 bases, there was a span of 22 bases.

V is TRBV27 and J is TRBJ2-3; unclear D gene. Looked up from germline, CDR1 is MNHEY and CDR2 is SMNVEV (reference sequence). The CDR3 has 10 amino acids. V shed 8 bases and J shed 5 bases, with 5 bases lying between them. The DNA of the CDR3 is TGTGCCAGCGGGCAAGATACGCAGTATTTT. Encoded protein: CASGQDTQYF.

The chain couples TRBV10-3 to TRBJ1-2; the match to TRBD1 covers 7 bases. Germline values: CDR1 ENHRY, CDR2 SYGVKD. The CDR3 contains 12 residues. With 11 bases clipped from V and 3 bases from J, the junction kept 6 bases outside the gene matches. The CDR3 region has the DNA TGTGCCGTCCCGACAGGGTACTATGGCTACACCTTC. Protein sequence: CAVPTGYYGYTF.

The CDR3, as DNA: TGTGCCAGTAGTCGAGTAGGGACAGGGGTGTGTTACGAGCAGTACTTC. Amino acid sequence: CASSRVGTGVCYEQYF. V gene TRBV19 combines with J gene TRBJ2-7; 10 bases map to TRBD1. The CDR3 length is 16 residues. In germline, CDR1 is LNHDA, CDR2 SQIVND (reference sequence). The trim removed 5 bases at V and 4 bases at J, leaving 11 bases unmatched.

J is TRBJ2-7 and V is TRBV7-9; possibly TRBD2 for D (5 bases). Germline assignment: CDR1 SEHNR and CDR2 FQNEAQ (reference sequence). The CDR3 is 15 residues long. The ends were cut back, 5 bases at V and 0 bases at J, with 14 bases in the middle. The CDR3, as DNA: TGTGCCAGCAGCGTCCGTCCCGGGGTCTCCTACGAGCAGTACTTC. This encodes CASSVRPGVSYEQYF.

This clone has only one observation. J is TRBJ1-5 and V is TRBV5-1; 9 positions match TRBD1. Germline V gene sequence: CDR1 SGHRS, CDR2 YFSETQ. CDR3 length: 17 residues. Trimming at V came to 0 bases and at J to 0 bases, leaving 4 bases not matched to a gene. CDR3 DNA: TGCGCCAGCAGCTTGGGAACAGGGGGCCTTAGCAATCAGCCCCAGCATTTT. Residues: CASSLGTGGLSNQPQHF.

The J gene is TRBJ2-2, the V gene TRBV6-5, with D possibly TRBD1 on 6 matching bases. The V end was cut by 11 bases, the J end by 5 bases, with 12 bases between. Germline CDR1 MNHEY, CDR2 SVGAGI. The CDR3 spans 12 residues. The chain's CDR3 is CAVIRGTGELFF. CDR3 DNA sequence: TGTGCCGTGATCAGGGGTACCGGGGAGCTGTTTTTT.

The chain uses TRBV27 and TRBJ2-5, with TRBD2 identical over 9 bases. The V gene end was trimmed by 6 bases and the J gene end by 5 bases; junction bases not matched to a gene: 13. The germline V gene has CDR1 MNHEY and CDR2 SMNVEV (reference sequence). The CDR3 contains 16 residues. The CDR3 sequence is CASSSGRGGAWETQYF. The CDR3 DNA reads as TGTGCCAGCAGCTCCGGGCGCGGGGGGGCCTGGGAGACCCAGTACTTC.

The chain joins TRBV2 to TRBJ1-1; TRBD1 matches 8 bases. The CDR3 covers 14 residues. Looked up from germline, CDR1 is SNHLY and CDR2 is FYNNEI. Trimming removed 5 bases from V and 1 base from J; junction bases left unmatched: 3. Here the CDR3 reads CASSRDRGNTEAFF. The CDR3 DNA reads TGTGCCAGCAGTCGTGACAGGGGGAACACTGAAGCTTTCTTT. The full variable domain, in which reference TRBV2 and TRBJ1-1 provide the parts outside the CDR3, is EPEVTQTPSHQVTQMGQEVILRCVPISNHLYFYWYRQILGQKVEFLVSFYNNEISEKSEIFDDQFSVERPDGSNFTLKIRSTKLEDSAMYFCASSRDRGNTEAFFGQGTRLTVV.

The V gene is TRBV2, the J gene TRBJ1-1, with 7 bases lining up with TRBD1. The CDR3 consists of 15 residues. Looked up from germline, CDR1 is SNHLY and CDR2 is FYNNEI. With V trimmed by 6 bases and J by 1 base, 8 bases remained unmatched. The CDR3 DNA is TGTGCCAGCAGGGACAGGCCCCGGGGGAACACTGAAGCTTTCTTT. This translates into CASRDRPRGNTEAFF.

The chain combines TRBV5-6 with TRBJ2-3, with D possibly matching TRBD2 (6 bases). The CDR3 contains 18 residues. The V gene's germline CDR1 is SGHDT and CDR2 YYEEEE. V was cut by 0 bases and J by 0 bases, with 17 bases left in between. The CDR3 sequence is CASSLDFPAGSSTDTQYF. The CDR3, as DNA: TGTGCCAGCAGCTTGGATTTCCCCGCGGGGAGTAGCACAGATACGCAGTATTTT.

This clone was found a few times. The sample contains more than one DNA sequence encoding this CDR3. V and J are TRBV19 and TRBJ1-1, with D possibly being TRBD1 (5 bases). Germline V gives CDR1 LNHDA, CDR2 SQIVND (reference sequence). This CDR3 comprises 14 residues. The ends were cut back, 3 bases at V and 0 bases at J, with 8 bases in the middle. The CDR3, as DNA: TGTGCCAGTAGTATTCTGGGGCTGAACACTGAAGCTTTCTTT. It specifies CASSILGLNTEAFF.

The rearrangement joins TRBV5-1 to TRBJ2-5; maybe TRBD2 (5 bases). V lost 1 base and J 3 bases, leaving 13 bases between the germline ends. CDR3 length: 15 amino acids. The germline CDR1 and CDR2 sequences are SGHRS and YFSETQ. The CDR3 here is CASSLYLRGKETQYF. The DNA of the CDR3 is TGCGCCAGCAGCTTGTATCTACGGGGAAAAGAGACCCAGTACTTC.

The chain recombines TRBV7-9 with TRBJ2-7; 10 bases fit TRBD2. The CDR3 contains 17 residues. V lost 2 bases and J lost 4; bases outside the gene matches: 11. Germline CDR1 is SEHNR and CDR2 is FQNEAQ (reference sequence). The CDR3 nucleotides are TGTGCCAGCAGCTTAAAAACCCCTACTAGCGGGGATTACGAGCAGTACTTC. Translation gives CASSLKTPTSGDYEQYF.

This clone was observed once. The rearrangement joins TRBV28 to TRBJ1-1, with D unclear. This CDR3 region has 17 residues. CDR1 MDHEN and CDR2 SYDVKM come from the germline V gene. Trimming pared 2 bases from V and 0 bases from J, leaving 16 bases between. In DNA, the CDR3 is TGTGCCAGCAGTTTAGGACCGAGAGGGTTCATGAACACTGAAGCTTTCTTT. Translating it yields CASSLGPRGFMNTEAFF. Complete variable domain (other parts from reference TRBV28 and TRBJ1-1): DVKVTQSSRYLVKRTGEKVFLECVQDMDHENMFWYRQDPGLGLRLIYFSYDVKMKEKGDIPEGYSVSREKKERFSLILESASTNQTSMYLCASSLGPRGFMNTEAFFGQGTRLTVV.

The V gene is TRBV7-2, the J gene TRBJ1-1; 8 bases are shared with TRBD1. The V and J ends lost 2 bases and 4 bases, in that order; junction bases with no gene match: 9. Germline V CDR1 and CDR2: SGHTA, FQGNSA. CDR3 length: 16 amino acids. CDR3: CASSLKSRGQCTEAFF. The CDR3 nucleotides are TGTGCCAGCAGCTTAAAGTCCAGGGGGCAGTGCACTGAAGCTTTCTTT.

The chain has TRBV6-1 and TRBJ1-1; D is ambiguous. Looked up from germline, CDR1 is MNHNS and CDR2 is SASEGT. V gave up 2 bases and J gave up 3 bases, with 16 bases separating them. The CDR3 sequence is 16 residues long. CDR3 amino acids: CASSEISRGEDTEAFF. The CDR3 region has the DNA TGTGCCAGCAGTGAAATTTCGCGGGGAGAGGACACTGAAGCTTTCTTT.